One and the same sample provided the 27 T cell receptor beta chains below, sequenced in a study of blood T cell repertoires in COVID-19. Clones were sequenced by immunoSEQ multiplex PCR, and TCRdb holds only the in-frame ones, with some missing. Among 270,000 or so clones listed, 70% to 90% were seen once. Sequenced sample: peripheral blood. The receptors stem from a woman aged 25 to 39 with COVID-19, enrolled during active disease.

This clone was seen a handful of times. This same CDR3 is encoded by further DNA sequences in the sample. The V gene is TRBV4-1, the J gene TRBJ2-7; TRBD2 might be the D (5 bases). Germline V gene lookup returns CDR1 MGHRA and CDR2 YSYEKL. V was pared by 0 bases and J by 2 bases, with 5 bases between. The CDR3 is 13 amino acids. DNA for the CDR3: TGCGCCAGCAGCCAAGACGGGGCCTACGAGCAGTACTTC. Amino acid sequence: CASSQDGAYEQYF.

The rearrangement joins TRBV5-1 to TRBJ1-3; D is perhaps TRBD1 (6 bases). The CDR3 covers 15 residues. V lost 0 bases and J 4 bases, leaving 11 bases between the germline ends. Germline CDR1 reads SGHRS; CDR2 reads YFSETQ. This CDR3 is CASSLVSGGGNTIYF. CDR3 DNA sequence: TGCGCCAGCAGCTTGGTTTCGGGGGGCGGAAACACCATATATTTT.

This clone was detected only a few times. The chain links TRBV6-4 to TRBJ2-3; tentative D call: TRBD2 (5 bases). Germline CDR1 reads MRHNA; CDR2 reads SNTAGT. V lost 3 bases to trimming and J lost 1 base, with 5 bases between them. This CDR3 contains 13 residues. This CDR3 reads CASSEAGTDTQYF. In DNA, the CDR3 is TGTGCCAGCAGTGAAGCGGGCACAGATACGCAGTATTTT.

This chain uses TRBV4-1 with TRBJ1-2, with TRBD1 matching over 7 bases. Germline V gene lookup returns CDR1 MGHRA and CDR2 YSYEKL. With 2 bases clipped from V and 3 bases from J, the junction kept 6 bases outside the gene matches. This CDR3 contains 15 residues. The CDR3 sequence: CASSQLGTVYYGYTF. For the CDR3, the DNA is TGCGCCAGCAGCCAACTCGGGACAGTATACTATGGCTACACCTTC.

Of note for this clone: In the same sample, other DNA sequences code for this CDR3. This chain connects TRBV14 to TRBJ2-1; the match to TRBD1 covers 7 bases. V lost 0 bases and J lost 4; bases outside the gene matches: 0. CDR1 and CDR2 from the germline V gene are SGHDN and FVKESK. CDR3 length: 14 amino acids. The CDR3 DNA is TGTGCCAGCAGCCAAGAGACAGGGTACAATGAGCAGTTCTTC. Encoded protein: CASSQETGYNEQFF.

The chain employs TRBV9 and TRBJ1-5; D not resolved. Trimming stripped 0 bases from V and 5 bases from J, with 9 bases between. This CDR3 region has 14 residues. Germline V gene sequence: CDR1 SGDLS, CDR2 YYNGEE. CDR3 in amino acids: CASSVGGNDQPQHF. The CDR3 DNA reads as TGTGCCAGCAGCGTAGGAGGGAATGATCAGCCCCAGCATTTT. Using reference TRBV9 and TRBJ1-5 for the parts outside the CDR3, the full variable domain is DSGVTQTPKHLITATGQRVTLRCSPRSGDLSVYWYQQSLDQGLQFLIQYYNGEERAKGNILERFSAQQFPDLHSELNLSSLELGDSALYFCASSVGGNDQPQHFGDGTRLSIL.

This sequence joins TRBV27 and TRBJ2-5; D perhaps matches TRBD2 (6 bases). Germline V gene data show CDR1 as MNHEY and CDR2 as SMNVEV (reference sequence). V lost 10 bases to trimming and J lost 4 bases, with 19 bases between them. This CDR3 contains 14 residues. The CDR3: CATRGWGDGETQYF. The CDR3 DNA follows: TGTGCCACCAGAGGTTGGGGGGATGGAGAGACCCAGTACTTC.

This clone was picked up many times. This chain joins TRBV5-4 and TRBJ1-1; 7 bases fit TRBD1. Germline values: CDR1 SGHNT, CDR2 YYREEE (reference sequence). Trimming took 4 bases from V and 1 from J; bases not matched to a gene: 7. The CDR3 totals 15 residues. DNA for the CDR3: TGTGCCAGCAGCCAGGGACAGCAAACGAACACTGAAGCTTTCTTT. Protein product: CASSQGQQTNTEAFF.

V usage is TRBV27 and J usage is TRBJ1-1; possible D gene TRBD1, 6 bases. Germline CDR1 is MNHEY and CDR2 is SMNVEV (reference sequence). V was cut by 8 bases and J by 1 base, with 14 bases left in between. The CDR3 runs to 14 residues. In nucleotides, the CDR3 is TGTGCCAGCCAGTACAGGGACGGGAACACTGAAGCTTTCTTT. Its protein is CASQYRDGNTEAFF.

V usage is TRBV3-1 (or the pseudogene TRBV3-2) and J usage is TRBJ2-7; 9 bases match TRBD2. The germline CDR1 and CDR2 sequences are LGHDT and YNNKEL (reference sequence). The V segment lost 1 base and the J segment 2 bases; nucleotides outside the gene matches: 3. This CDR3 spans 15 amino acids. The chain's CDR3 is CASSQGLAGTYEQYF. CDR3 in DNA: TGTGCCAGCAGCCAAGGGCTAGCGGGGACCTACGAGCAGTACTTC.

The chain combines TRBV19 with TRBJ1-2, with unresolved D. This CDR3 has 14 amino acids. Trimming removed 9 bases from V and 0 bases from J, with 14 bases in between. Per germline, CDR1 LNHDA and CDR2 SQIVND (reference sequence). This chain's CDR3 is CASSPSRANYGYTF. The CDR3 nucleotides read TGTGCCAGCTCTCCGAGCCGAGCTAACTATGGCTACACCTTC.

This sequence joins TRBV7-7 and TRBJ2-3, with D perhaps matching TRBD2 (7 bases). This CDR3 contains 17 residues. Trimming shortened V by 5 bases and J by 6 bases, and 24 bases separated the two germline ends. Germline values: CDR1 SSHAT, CDR2 FNYEAQ (reference sequence). The CDR3 DNA reads TGTGCCAGCAGCCCTGGATGGGGGGGCGACGGCTGGGATACGCAGTATTTT. Translating it yields CASSPGWGGDGWDTQYF.

Turning to this clone: Other DNA sequences within the sample encode an identical CDR3. The chain couples TRBV12-3 or TRBV12-4 to TRBJ2-7; weak D call: TRBD1 (5 bases). CDR3 size: 12 residues. Deletions cut 3 bases from V and 4 bases from J, with 7 bases between. The DNA of the CDR3 is TGTGCCAGCAGTTTTTCAGGGTACGAGCAGTACTTC. Its protein is CASSFSGYEQYF.

The chain carries TRBV5-8 and TRBJ2-7; perhaps TRBD2 as D (6 bases). Germline V lookup: CDR1 SGHTS, CDR2 YDEGEE. V was cut by 6 bases and J by 4 bases, with 17 bases left in between. This CDR3 has 14 residues. The CDR3 coding sequence is TGTGCCAGCATCCCGGGACTGTTCGGGTACGAGCAGTACTTC. Its translation: CASIPGLFGYEQYF.

This CDR3 is CASRRSEGAYGYTF. Here the CDR3 DNA reads TGTGCCAGCAGGAGGTCTGAAGGGGCCTATGGCTACACCTTC. V is TRBV6-5 and J is TRBJ1-2, with D perhaps TRBD1 (5 bases). CDR1 MNHEY and CDR2 SVGAGI come from the germline V gene. The CDR3 is 14 residues long. With 6 bases removed from V and 4 bases from J, the gap between germline ends came to 15 bases.

V and J are TRBV24-1 and TRBJ2-7; D is ambiguous. V was shortened by 9 bases and J by 5 bases, with 16 bases between the two germline ends. The CDR3 is 13 residues long. The germline gives CDR1 KGHDR, CDR2 SFDVKD. The CDR3 spells CATADRFSDEQYF. CDR3 nucleotides: TGTGCCACCGCAGATAGGTTCAGCGACGAGCAGTACTTC.

V and J are TRBV24-1 and TRBJ2-1; TRBD2 might be the D (5 bases). The CDR3 covers 14 residues. The V end was cut by 4 bases, the J end by 3 bases, with 9 bases between. CDR1 KGHDR and CDR2 SFDVKD come from the germline V gene. The CDR3 bases are TGTGCCACCAGTGACTCGCGGGTCTACAATGAGCAGTTCTTC. This gives the protein CATSDSRVYNEQFF.

CDR3 DNA sequence: TGTGCCAGCGGGGAGGGCTACGGCGGCTACACCTTC. It codes for CASGEGYGGYTF. The chain employs TRBV19 and TRBJ1-2; no definite D call. The CDR3 covers 12 residues. Germline loops: CDR1 LNHDA, CDR2 SQIVND (reference sequence). The ends were cut back, 9 bases at V and 8 bases at J, with 16 bases in the middle. The full variable domain, in which reference TRBV19 and TRBJ1-2 provide the parts outside the CDR3, is DGGITQSPKYLFRKEGQNVTLSCEQNLNHDAMYWYRQDPGQGLRLIYYSQIVNDFQKGDIAEGYSVSREKKESFPLTVTSAQKNPTAFYLCASGEGYGGYTFGSGTRLTVV.

The genes are TRBV13 and TRBJ2-5, with 11 bases aligning to TRBD2. V lost 5 bases and J lost 4; bases outside the gene matches: 6. The CDR3 extends over 15 amino acids. Germline loops: CDR1 PRHDT, CDR2 FYEKMQ (reference sequence). DNA of the CDR3: TGTGCCAGCAGCGTTAGCGGGGGGGCAAGAGAGACCCAGTACTTC. It is translated as CASSVSGGARETQYF.

This rearrangement joins TRBV5-1 to TRBJ1-1; D is possibly TRBD1 (6 bases). The germline CDR1 and CDR2 sequences are SGHRS and YFSETQ. The CDR3 has 15 residues. V was cut by 4 bases and J by 6 bases, with 19 bases left in between. The CDR3: CASSPHGRQVPEAFF. CDR3 DNA: TGCGCCAGCAGCCCCCATGGAAGACAGGTTCCTGAAGCTTTCTTT.

The chain recombines TRBV4-1 with TRBJ1-2, with D unresolved. Trimming left V 1 base short and J 9 bases short, with 18 bases between. The germline gives CDR1 MGHRA, CDR2 YSYEKL. The CDR3 is 15 amino acids. This chain's CDR3 is CASSQGLLEVASYTF. Here the CDR3 DNA reads TGCGCCAGCAGCCAAGGTCTATTGGAGGTGGCGAGCTACACCTTC.

The chain uses TRBV30 and TRBJ1-6; unclear D gene. The CDR3 sequence is 13 residues long. Deletions cut 4 bases from V and 8 bases from J, with 12 bases between. Germline lookup yields CDR1 GTSNPN and CDR2 SVGIG (reference sequence). In DNA, the CDR3 is TGTGCCTGGACCCCTCGGGTTGATTCACCCCTCCACTTT. Translating gives CAWTPRVDSPLHF.

The rearrangement uses TRBV5-1 and TRBJ2-5; maybe TRBD1 (6 bases). Germline CDR1 SGHRS, CDR2 YFSETQ. V was clipped by 4 bases and J by 5 bases, with 18 bases between them. The CDR3 is 15 amino acids. In DNA form, the CDR3 reads TGCGCCAGCAGCCCGGGACACCGGTTAGGGGAGACCCAGTACTTC. Its translation: CASSPGHRLGETQYF.

The V and J genes are TRBV18 and TRBJ2-5, with 8 bases lining up with TRBD2. Germline CDR1 KGHSH, CDR2 LQKENI. The trim removed 1 base at V and 0 bases at J, leaving 7 bases unmatched. The CDR3 sequence is 17 residues long. The CDR3 coding sequence is TGTGCCAGCTCACCACTTGCGAGCGGGGGCAACCAAGAGACCCAGTACTTC. As protein: CASSPLASGGNQETQYF. Based on the CDR3 plus reference TRBV18 and TRBJ2-5, the full variable domain is NAGVMQNPRHLVRRRGQEARLRCSPMKGHSHVYWYRQLPEEGLKFMVYLQKENIIDESGMPKERFSAEFPKEGPSILRIQQVVRGDSAAYFCASSPLASGGNQETQYFGPGTRLLVL.

For this clone: The same CDR3 arises from other DNA sequences in this sample as well. The chain combines TRBV6-5 with TRBJ2-2, with a weak D call TRBD1 (6 bases). Trimming left V 4 bases short and J 1 base short, with 7 bases between. Germline V gene sequence: CDR1 MNHEY, CDR2 SVGAGI. This CDR3 contains 14 residues. The chain's CDR3 is CASSLQGNTGELFF. The DNA of the CDR3 is TGTGCCAGCAGTTTACAGGGGAACACCGGGGAGCTGTTTTTT.

The chain joins TRBV4-1 to TRBJ1-6; 9 positions match TRBD1. This CDR3 is built from 19 residues. V was pared by 1 base and J by 9 bases, with 16 bases of the junction left unmatched. Germline V gene sequence: CDR1 MGHRA, CDR2 YSYEKL. CDR3 residues: CASSQGTTGGIGMGSPLHF. For the CDR3, the DNA is TGCGCCAGCAGCCAAGGGACCACAGGGGGCATCGGTATGGGTTCACCCCTCCACTTT.

The chain recombines TRBV5-4 with TRBJ2-7; 8 bases map to TRBD2. The CDR3 is made up of 15 amino acids. Germline loops: CDR1 SGHNT, CDR2 YYREEE (reference sequence). The V segment lost 0 bases and the J segment 3 bases; nucleotides outside the gene matches: 5. The CDR3 DNA reads as TGTGCCAGCAGCTTGGCTACGGGGGGGGACTACGAGCAGTACTTC. Translating gives CASSLATGGDYEQYF.